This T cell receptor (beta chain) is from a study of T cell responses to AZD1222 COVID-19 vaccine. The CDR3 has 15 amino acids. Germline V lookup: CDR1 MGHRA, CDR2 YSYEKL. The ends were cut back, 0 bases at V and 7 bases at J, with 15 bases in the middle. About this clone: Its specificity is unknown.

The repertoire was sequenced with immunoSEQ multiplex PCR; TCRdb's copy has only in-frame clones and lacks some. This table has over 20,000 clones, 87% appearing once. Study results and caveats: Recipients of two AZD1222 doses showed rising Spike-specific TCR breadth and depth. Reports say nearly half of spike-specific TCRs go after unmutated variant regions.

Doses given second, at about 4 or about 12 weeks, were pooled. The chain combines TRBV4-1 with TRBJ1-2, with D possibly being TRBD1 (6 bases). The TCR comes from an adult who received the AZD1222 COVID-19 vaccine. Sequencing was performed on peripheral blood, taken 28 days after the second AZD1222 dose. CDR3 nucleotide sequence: TGCGCCAGCAGCCAAGATCGGGGGCGAAGAGCTGGCTACACCTTC. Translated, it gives CASSQDRGRRAGYTF.